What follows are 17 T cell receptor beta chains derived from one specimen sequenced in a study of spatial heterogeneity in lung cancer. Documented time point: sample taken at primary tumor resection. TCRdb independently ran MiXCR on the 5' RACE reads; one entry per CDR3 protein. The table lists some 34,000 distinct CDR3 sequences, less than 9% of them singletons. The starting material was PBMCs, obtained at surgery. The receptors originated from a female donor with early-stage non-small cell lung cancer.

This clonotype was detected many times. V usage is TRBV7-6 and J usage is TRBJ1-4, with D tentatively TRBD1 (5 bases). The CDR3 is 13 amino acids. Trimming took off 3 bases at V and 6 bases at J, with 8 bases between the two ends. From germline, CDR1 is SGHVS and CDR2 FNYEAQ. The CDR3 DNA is TGTGCCAGCAGCTTGATGGGGGATGAAAAACTGTTTTTT. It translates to CASSLMGDEKLFF.

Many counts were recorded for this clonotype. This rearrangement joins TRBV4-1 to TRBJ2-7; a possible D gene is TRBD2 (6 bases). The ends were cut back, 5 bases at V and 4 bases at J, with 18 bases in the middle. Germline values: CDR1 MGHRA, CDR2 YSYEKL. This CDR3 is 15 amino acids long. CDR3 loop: CASSYLTGEWYEQYF. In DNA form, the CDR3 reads TGCGCCAGCAGCTACCTGACGGGAGAGTGGTACGAGCAGTACTTC.

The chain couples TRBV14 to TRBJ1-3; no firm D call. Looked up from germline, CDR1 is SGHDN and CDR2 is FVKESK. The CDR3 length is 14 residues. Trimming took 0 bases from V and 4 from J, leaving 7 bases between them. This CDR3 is CASSQDYGGNTIYF. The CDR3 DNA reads TGTGCCAGCAGCCAAGATTACGGAGGAAACACCATATATTTT.

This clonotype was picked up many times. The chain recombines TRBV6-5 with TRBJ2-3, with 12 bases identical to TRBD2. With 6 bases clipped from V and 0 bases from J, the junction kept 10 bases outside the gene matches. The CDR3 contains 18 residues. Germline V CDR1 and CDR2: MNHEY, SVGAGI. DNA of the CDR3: TGTGCCAGCAGCACTAGCGGGGGGATATACTATAGCACAGATACGCAGTATTTT. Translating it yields CASSTSGGIYYSTDTQYF.

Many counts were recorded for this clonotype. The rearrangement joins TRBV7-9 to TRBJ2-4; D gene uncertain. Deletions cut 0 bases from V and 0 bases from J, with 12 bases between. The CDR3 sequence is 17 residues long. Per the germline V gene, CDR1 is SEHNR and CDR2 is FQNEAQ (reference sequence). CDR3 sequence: CASSLAPRGLAKNIQYF. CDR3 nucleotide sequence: TGTGCCAGCAGCTTAGCCCCGCGAGGTTTAGCCAAAAACATTCAGTACTTC.

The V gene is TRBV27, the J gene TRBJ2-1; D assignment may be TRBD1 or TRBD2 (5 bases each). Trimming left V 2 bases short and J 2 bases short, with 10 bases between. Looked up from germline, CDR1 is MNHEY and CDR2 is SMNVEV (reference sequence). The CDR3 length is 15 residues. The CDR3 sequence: CASSLEGRTYNEQFF. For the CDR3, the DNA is TGTGCCAGCAGTTTAGAGGGACGGACCTACAATGAGCAGTTCTTC.

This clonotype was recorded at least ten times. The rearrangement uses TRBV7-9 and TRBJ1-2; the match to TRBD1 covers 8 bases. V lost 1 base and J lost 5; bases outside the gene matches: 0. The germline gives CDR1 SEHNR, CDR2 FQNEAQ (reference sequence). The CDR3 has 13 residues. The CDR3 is CASSLGQGYGYTF. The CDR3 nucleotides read TGTGCCAGCAGCTTAGGACAGGGGTATGGCTACACCTTC.

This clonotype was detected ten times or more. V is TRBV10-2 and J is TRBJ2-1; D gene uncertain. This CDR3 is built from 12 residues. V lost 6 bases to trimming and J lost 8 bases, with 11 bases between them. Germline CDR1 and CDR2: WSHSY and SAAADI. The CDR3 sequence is CASRPAADEQFF. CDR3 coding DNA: TGCGCCAGCAGGCCCGCGGCAGATGAGCAGTTCTTC.

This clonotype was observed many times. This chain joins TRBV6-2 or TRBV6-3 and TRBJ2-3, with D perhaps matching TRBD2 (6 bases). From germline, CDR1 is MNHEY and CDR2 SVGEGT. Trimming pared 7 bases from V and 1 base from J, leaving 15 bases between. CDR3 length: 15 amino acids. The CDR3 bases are TGTGCCAGCATGGGGCGGGGAGAGGGCACAGATACGCAGTATTTT. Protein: CASMGRGEGTDTQYF.

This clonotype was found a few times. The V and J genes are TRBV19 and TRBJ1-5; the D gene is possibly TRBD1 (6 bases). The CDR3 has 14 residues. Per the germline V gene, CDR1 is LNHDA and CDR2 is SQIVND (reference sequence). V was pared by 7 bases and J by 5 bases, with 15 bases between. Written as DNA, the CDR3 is TGTGCCAGTAACATACAGGGCTGGGATCAGCCCCAGCATTTT. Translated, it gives CASNIQGWDQPQHF. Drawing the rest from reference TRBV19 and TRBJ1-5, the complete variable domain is DGGITQSPKYLFRKEGQNVTLSCEQNLNHDAMYWYRQDPGQGLRLIYYSQIVNDFQKGDIAEGYSVSREKKESFPLTVTSAQKNPTAFYLCASNIQGWDQPQHFGDGTRLSIL.

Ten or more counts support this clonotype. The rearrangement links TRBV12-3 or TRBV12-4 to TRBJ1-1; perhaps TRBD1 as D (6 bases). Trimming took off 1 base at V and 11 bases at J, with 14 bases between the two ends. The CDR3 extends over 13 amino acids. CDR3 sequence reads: CASSLGSGAEAFF. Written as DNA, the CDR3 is TGTGCCAGCAGTTTAGGGTCGGGGGCCGAGGCTTTCTTT.

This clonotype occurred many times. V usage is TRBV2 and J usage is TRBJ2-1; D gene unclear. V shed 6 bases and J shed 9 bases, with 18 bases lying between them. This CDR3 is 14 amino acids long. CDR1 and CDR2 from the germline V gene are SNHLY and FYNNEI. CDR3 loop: CASRATLYSVEQFF. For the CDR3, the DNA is TGTGCCAGCAGGGCTACCCTTTACAGCGTTGAGCAGTTCTTC.

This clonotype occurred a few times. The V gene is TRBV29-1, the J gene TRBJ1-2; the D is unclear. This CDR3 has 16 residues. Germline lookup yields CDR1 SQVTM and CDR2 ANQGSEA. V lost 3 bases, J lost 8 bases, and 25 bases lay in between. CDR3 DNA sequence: TGCAGCGTTGACGTTCCCTACAGAAAAGGAGAGGAAGGCTACACCTTC. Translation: CSVDVPYRKGEEGYTF.

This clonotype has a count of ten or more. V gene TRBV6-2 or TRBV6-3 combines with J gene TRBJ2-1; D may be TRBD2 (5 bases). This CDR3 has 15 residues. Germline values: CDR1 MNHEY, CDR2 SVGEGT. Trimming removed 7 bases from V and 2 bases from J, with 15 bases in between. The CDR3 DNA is TGTGCCAGCAAACCACAGAGGCGGGCCTACAATGAGCAGTTCTTC. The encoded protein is CASKPQRRAYNEQFF.

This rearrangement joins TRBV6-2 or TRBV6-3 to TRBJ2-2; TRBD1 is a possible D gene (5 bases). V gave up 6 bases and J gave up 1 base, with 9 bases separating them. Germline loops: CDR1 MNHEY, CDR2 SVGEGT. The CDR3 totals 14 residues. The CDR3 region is CASSQQVNTGELFF. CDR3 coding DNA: TGTGCCAGCAGCCAACAGGTGAACACCGGGGAGCTGTTTTTT.

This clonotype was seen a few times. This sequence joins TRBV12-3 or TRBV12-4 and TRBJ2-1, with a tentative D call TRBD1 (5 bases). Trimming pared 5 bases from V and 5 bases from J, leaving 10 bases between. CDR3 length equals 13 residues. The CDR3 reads CASSRRENNEQFF. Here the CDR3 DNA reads TGTGCCAGCAGTCGCAGGGAAAACAATGAGCAGTTCTTC.

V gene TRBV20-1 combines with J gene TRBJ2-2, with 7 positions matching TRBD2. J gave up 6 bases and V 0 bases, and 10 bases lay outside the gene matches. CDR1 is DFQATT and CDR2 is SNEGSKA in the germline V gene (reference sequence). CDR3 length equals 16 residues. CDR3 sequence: CSAREAGTGEAGELFF. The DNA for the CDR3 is TGCAGTGCTAGAGAAGCGGGGACGGGGGAGGCCGGGGAGCTGTTTTTT.